A selection of T cell receptor beta chains follows, all from one sample in a study of human T cells and chemical hapten exposure. MiXCR, applied by TCRdb to the RACE reads, yields one record per CDR3 protein. This sample carries approximately 70,000 distinct CDR3 sequences, over 7.5% of them seen once, and the ten largest clones take 2.5% to 4%. This specimen was whole blood, taken in connection with sensitization to the hapten diphenylcyclopropenone (DPC). These receptor sequences come from a woman in her thirties or forties with alopecia areata. Some clones in this sample may be carry-over from other donors' samples. The CDR3 runs from the conserved cysteine through the conserved F or W. The order of the fields is J gene, D gene, clone size, V gene, CDR3 DNA, CDR3 protein. D genes are given only for firm matches. The size of a clone is reported for some rows only, either as once, few or many, or as a class for expanded clones.

TRBJ2-5,.,many,TRBV7-2,TGTGCCAGCAGCCCGCGGGACCGAAAAGAGACCCAGTACTTC,CASSPRDRKETQYF
TRBJ1-1,.,many,TRBV18,TGTGCCAGCTCACTCACAGGTTTGTCTGAAGCTTTCTTT,CASSLTGLSEAFF
TRBJ2-3,TRBD2,many,TRBV9,TGTGCCAGCAGCGTCTTTCAAAGCGGGGGGAGTGGAGATACGCAGTATTTT,CASSVFQSGGSGDTQYF
TRBJ2-7,.,many,TRBV3-1,TGTGCCAGCAGCCAAGGTCCAGGGGTTAGACAAAGCTACGAGCAGTACTTC,CASSQGPGVRQSYEQYF
TRBJ1-1,.,many,TRBV5-1,TGCGCCAGCAGCGTGGCAGTGAACACTGAAGCTTTCTTT,CASSVAVNTEAFF
TRBJ1-2,TRBD1,many,TRBV7-9,TGTGCCAGCAGCTCCCCAGGGGGCACGTCGTCTGGCTACACCTTC,CASSSPGGTSSGYTF
TRBJ1-2,.,.,TRBV7-8,TGTGCCAGCAGCTTAATGGGGCAGAATTTGTATGGCTACACCTTC,CASSLMGQNLYGYTF
TRBJ2-1,.,many,TRBV5-1,TGCGCCAGCACGGTGAACTACAATGAGCAGTTCTTC,CASTVNYNEQFF
TRBJ1-2,.,many,TRBV11-2,TGTGCCAGCAGCTTAATTAATCAGGGCTCAGGCTACACCTTC,CASSLINQGSGYTF
TRBJ2-1,.,many,TRBV19,TGTGCCAGTAGTATTGGGGGGCTCTTTAACAATGAGCAGTTCTTC,CASSIGGLFNNEQFF
TRBJ2-3,.,many,TRBV10-3,TGTGCCATCAGCCTCGGTGAGGGGGGCCTCACAGATACGCAGTATTTT,CAISLGEGGLTDTQYF
TRBJ2-5,.,.,TRBV6-1,TGTGCCAGCAGTTCACCCCAGGAGACCCAGTACTTC,CASSSPQETQYF
TRBJ2-2,.,many,TRBV3-1,TGTGCCAGCAGCCAAGCCGGAACGGGGAACACCGGGGAGCTGTTTTTT,CASSQAGTGNTGELFF
TRBJ1-2,.,many,TRBV7-2,TGTGCCAGCAGACCATCCACAGCGACCACTAACTATGGCTACACCTTC,CASRPSTATTNYGYTF
TRBJ2-7,.,many,TRBV4-1,TGCGCCAGCAGCCAAGCGCGTGGGGCCTACGAGCAGTACTTC,CASSQARGAYEQYF
TRBJ2-2,TRBD2,many,TRBV5-4,TGTGCCAGCAGCCGCTCCGGGGGGTCGGCCACCGGGGAGCTGTTTTTT,CASSRSGGSATGELFF
TRBJ1-1,.,many,TRBV6-2/TRBV6-3,TGTGCCAGCAGTGCCGGCGGGGGCGCGCCTGAAGCTTTCTTT,CASSAGGGAPEAFF
TRBJ1-1,.,few,TRBV20-1,TGCAGTGCTAGAAGTTTTCAGGGAAATACTGAAGCTTTCTTT,CSARSFQGNTEAFF
TRBJ2-4,TRBD1,few,TRBV5-6,TGTGCCAGCAGCTTGACTTTGTCGCGGTTCGGGCAGGGGGCTCTAGCCAAAAACATTCAGTACTTC,CASSLTLSRFGQGALAKNIQYF
TRBJ1-6,.,.,TRBV7-9,TGTGCCGGGAGGGAAACCTATAATTCACCCCTCCACTTT,CAGRETYNSPLHF
TRBJ2-5,.,many,TRBV28,TGTGCCAGCAGTTCGGGAGAGACCCAGTACTTC,CASSSGETQYF
TRBJ1-1,.,many,TRBV12-3/TRBV12-4,TGTGCCAGCAGCTTAAGGGTCGCCAACACTGAAGCTTTCTTT,CASSLRVANTEAFF
TRBJ2-5,TRBD1,many,TRBV9,TGTGCCAGCAGCGTGGGACAGGGCACAGAGACCCAGTACTTC,CASSVGQGTETQYF
TRBJ2-5,TRBD1,many,TRBV27,TGTGCCAGCAGTGAAGGGTATACAGGGGGAGAGACCCAGTACTTC,CASSEGYTGGETQYF
TRBJ2-2,.,few,TRBV6-6,TGTGCCAGCAACACCCTCGGCAGATACACCGGGGAGCTGTTTTTT,CASNTLGRYTGELFF
TRBJ2-3,.,many,TRBV9,TGTGCCAGCAACCCCGGGACCTACACAGATACGCAGTATTTT,CASNPGTYTDTQYF
TRBJ2-1,TRBD2,many,TRBV11-2,TGTGCCAGCAACCCTAGCGGGGGTTTAAATGAGCAGTTCTTC,CASNPSGGLNEQFF
TRBJ2-1,.,many,TRBV19,TGTGCCAGTAGTATCGGAGGGAGGAAAAACAATGAGCAGTTCTTC,CASSIGGRKNNEQFF
TRBJ2-1,.,few,TRBV7-6,TGTGCCAGCAGCTTAGCCCCCCGGGATGAGCAGTTCTTC,CASSLAPRDEQFF
TRBJ2-2,.,many,TRBV7-9,TGTGCCAGCAGCCCGAGACCCAACACCGGGGAGCTGTTTTTT,CASSPRPNTGELFF
TRBJ1-1,.,few,TRBV5-4,TGTGCCAGCAGCCACCCTATGGGGGTACGCGCTGAAGCTTTCTTT,CASSHPMGVRAEAFF
TRBJ2-6,.,.,TRBV6-2/TRBV6-3,TGTGCCTCGAGAGGGTTCCTCTCTGGGGCCAACGTCCTGACTTTC,CASRGFLSGANVLTF
TRBJ1-1,.,few,TRBV5-5,TGTGCCAGCAGCGTGAGGGACAAGGATTATGTTACTGAAGCTTTCTTT,CASSVRDKDYVTEAFF
TRBJ1-2,.,many,TRBV5-1,TGCGCCAGCAGCTTGGTAGAAATGGCAGCCTATGGCTACACCTTC,CASSLVEMAAYGYTF
TRBJ1-2,.,many,TRBV28,TGTGCCAGCGAGCGGGGCGGTAGGAGCTATGGCTACACCTTC,CASERGGRSYGYTF
TRBJ1-2,TRBD1,many,TRBV6-2/TRBV6-3,TGTGCCAGCAGTTCCCCGACAGGGTCGCGGGGCTACACCTTC,CASSSPTGSRGYTF
TRBJ2-3,.,few,TRBV24-1,TGTGCCACCAGTGTTACAGATACGCAGTATTTT,CATSVTDTQYF
TRBJ2-1,.,few,TRBV6-6,TGTGCCAGCAGTTACGGTATCGGGGCAGAGCAGTTCTTC,CASSYGIGAEQFF
TRBJ2-3,TRBD2,many,TRBV4-2,TGTGCCAGCAGCCAAGAGCTGCGGGGGGGCACAGGAACGCAGTATTTT,CASSQELRGGTGTQYF
TRBJ2-2,TRBD1,many,TRBV5-6,TGTGCCAGCAGCTTGCTCCGGGACAGGGGGTCCGGGGAGCTGTTTTTT,CASSLLRDRGSGELFF
TRBJ2-4,.,many,TRBV12-3/TRBV12-4,TGTGCCAGCAGTTTCTGGAGTCCCAAAAACATTCAGTACTTC,CASSFWSPKNIQYF
TRBJ2-3,TRBD1,once,TRBV6-1,TGTGCACACTGGACAGGGTGGGTCACAGATACGCAGTATTTT,CAHWTGWVTDTQYF